This is a list of T cell receptor beta chains from one sample in a study of T cell responses to AZD1222 COVID-19 vaccine. Assay used: immunoSEQ multiplex PCR; TCRdb lists only in-frame clones, some missing. The repertoire holds approximately 150,000 clones, about nine tenths seen once, with approximately 1.5% in the top ten. Material: peripheral blood, obtained on day 0 of AZD1222 vaccination. All receptors derive from an adult in good health. Both conserved end residues are trimmed from each CDR3.

TRBJ2-5 | TRBV7-2 | ASSPLRGETQY
TRBJ2-1 | TRBV12-2 | ASRLPGRARYNEQF
TRBJ2-1 | TRBV5-1 | ASSGGGDEQF
TRBJ1-1 | TRBV5-1 | ASSSGAGTREAF
TRBJ2-7 | TRBV2 | ASRTTGDYEQY
TRBJ1-1 | TRBV11-2 | ASSSVQQGLAF
TRBJ2-5 | TRBV6-1 | ASSELAGVSETQY
TRBJ1-5 | TRBV19 | ASSIAAQPQH
TRBJ2-3 | TRBV5-1 | ASSLVPGAGGMDTQY
TRBJ1-6 | TRBV2 | ASSEKGDQGALNSPLH
TRBJ1-2 | TRBV11-2 | ASSLERQSYGYT
TRBJ2-1 | TRBV6-1 | ASSDLAFRDRGFYNEQF
TRBJ2-7 | TRBV2 | ASSGRLAGVEQY
TRBJ2-3 | TRBV3-1/TRBV3-2 | ASSQGLAGSTSTDTQY
TRBJ2-2 | TRBV19 | ASRAGQGFTGELF
TRBJ1-2 | TRBV7-2 | ASSPGQANYGYT
TRBJ1-2 | TRBV6-5 | ASSLRGDGYT
TRBJ1-6 | TRBV4-1 | ASSSGIGSSYNSPLH
TRBJ2-7 | TRBV19 | ASRGQESSYEQY
TRBJ1-2 | TRBV5-6 | ASSFDRGDGYT
TRBJ2-3 | TRBV5-4 | ASSSTDTQY
TRBJ1-3 | TRBV2 | ASSEAGGSRSSGNTIY
TRBJ1-5 | TRBV19 | ASSIVSGPRGNQPQH
TRBJ2-7 | TRBV3-1/TRBV3-2 | ASSRREGYEQY
TRBJ2-1 | TRBV11-3 | ASSLQGGEQF
TRBJ1-1 | TRBV19 | ASSMIRVNTEAF
TRBJ2-7 | TRBV6-5 | ASRFQKASSYEQY
TRBJ2-5 | TRBV7-9 | ASSLLDRVKETQY
TRBJ1-2 | TRBV6-5 | ASSWDRNYGYT
TRBJ2-1 | TRBV30 | AWGARKGQGTNEQF
TRBJ2-1 | TRBV7-9 | ASAGSSYNEQF
TRBJ2-2 | TRBV6-1 | ASSGLAGDGTGELF
TRBJ1-4 | TRBV2 | ASRGGSEKLF
TRBJ1-5 | TRBV5-1 | ASSQTGVSNQPQH
TRBJ1-5 | TRBV19 | ASSMGDRGNQPQH
TRBJ1-1 | TRBV5-4 | ASSLDGHGNTEAF
TRBJ2-4 | TRBV6-5 | ASSPSQGANIQY
TRBJ2-2 | TRBV6-5 | ASSLGNTGELF
TRBJ2-2 | TRBV7-2 | ASSLEVARGPLF
TRBJ2-5 | TRBV7-3 | ASSLGWDQTQY
TRBJ2-1 | TRBV3-1/TRBV3-2 | ASSQDRRLTYNEQF
TRBJ1-4 | TRBV27 | ASSSIHNPNEKLF
TRBJ2-1 | TRBV7-9 | ASSRRLAVNNEQF
TRBJ1-4 | TRBV5-1 | ASRTGATNEKLF
TRBJ1-1 | TRBV6-5 | ASPTGGTEAF
TRBJ1-2 | TRBV12-3/TRBV12-4 | ASSFIGGYT
TRBJ1-2 | TRBV28 | ASSEIGTYYGYT
TRBJ1-1 | TRBV9 | ASSVNGQNTEAF
TRBJ2-7 | TRBV28 | ASSSNYEQY
TRBJ1-5 | TRBV27 | ASRTGDGQPQH
TRBJ1-1 | TRBV5-4 | ASSPGGSEAF